This TCR beta chain derives from a study of PD-1 blockade in classical Hodgkin lymphoma (dated by TCRdb to the early 2020s). Turning to the overall study: Nivolumab dosing was 3 mg/kg intravenously every 2 weeks, continuing until either disease progression or unacceptable toxicity. The study used CyTOF and TCR beta sequencing to define a peripheral blood immune signature of response to PD-1 blockade in classical Hodgkin lymphoma. Results the study describes overall, beyond this receptor: CD4+ but not CD8+ TCR diversity rose significantly by C4D1 (p=0.0027 vs p=0.16), most apparent in complete responders (p=0.02). Baseline diversity similar to that of newly diagnosed patients was observed in trial patients achieving complete response, whereas significantly lower diversity was observed in partial responders and progressors. Baseline TCR diversity was reported to be lower in newly diagnosed patients than in healthy donors and to be lower still in relapsed/refractory patients. Only a single clinical trial cohort was studied, and what caused the repertoire differences, possibly disease activity or prior therapy, remained undefined. Diversity was lower in patients who began nivolumab less than 1 year after ASCT, so these patients were left out of later analyses to avoid confounding by immune reconstitution.

V is trimmed back by 8 bases and J by 0 bases, and the junction contains 2 bases that no gene match accounts for. Looking up the germline V gene yields CDR1 SNHLY and CDR2 FYNNEI. The CDR3 spans 14 residues, from the cysteine through the phenylalanine. Kept here is only the CDR3 DNA, which spans 42 bases and is read in frame from base 1. The time point label on this specimen signifies: cycle 1 day 1 (C1D1), immediately before nivolumab initiation. All trial patients had relapsed after autologous stem cell transplantation, with cohorts A, B and C differing in prior brentuximab vedotin exposure. CD4+ T cells were purified from thawed PBMCs by magnetic negative selection with a Miltenyi CD4+ T cell isolation kit. The trial cohort included some 53 patients with relapsed/refractory classical Hodgkin lymphoma, and each patient had a best overall response of complete response, partial response or progressive disease. In the multi-cohort phase II CheckMate 205 trial, trial patients received single-agent nivolumab. Best overall response was determined by an independent review committee according to the 2007 International Working Group response criteria. Trial PBMCs were obtained immediately prior to nivolumab initiation (C1D1) and on therapy at cycle 2 day 1 and cycle 4 day 1. Peripheral blood was collected in 8 mL Vacutainer Cell Preparation Tubes, from which PBMCs were isolated by centrifugation and then cryopreserved. Purified CD4+ and CD8+ fractions were prepared only for cases in which an additional PBMC sample was available. Magnetically labelled cells were depleted on LS columns in a quadroMACS separator, and the flow-through was collected as the purified fraction.

Notes on this clone: No antigen is known for it. Base qualities are not at hand, and no much larger clone is one base apart.

The Qiagen DNeasy kit was used to extract genomic DNA from unsorted PBMCs and from the negatively selected CD4+ and CD8+ fractions. Amplification of TCR beta CDR3 regions was done by immunoSEQ multiplex PCR with primers that anneal to V and J segments. A synthetic immune receptor repertoire was used to minimize amplification bias, and any residual bias was removed computationally once sequencing was done. The study's own analysis went as follows. Custom Python scripts were used to quantify repertoire diversity as the Shannon entropy index. The unsorted, CD4+ and CD8+ repertoires were each analyzed separately, with the exception of combined analyses, where CD4+ and CD8+ sequences were merged in silico. Clonal expansion was defined as at least a 2-fold frequency increase after treatment relative to C1D1, with a pseudocount of 0.5 for undetected baseline clones. Clones with 0 or 1 copy at C1D1 were defined as singleton clones, while clones with 2 or more copies were defined as non-singleton clones. By matching protein sequences in sorted samples from the same patient, clones expanded in unsorted samples were annotated as CD4+, CD8+ or unknown. Wilcoxon tests on paired samples were used to test diversity changes from C1D1 to C4D1. TCRdb holds this immuneACCESS table with in-frame rearrangements only. Some clones are missing; in checked studies, unresolved V genes explain under half, and the rest has no known cause. V and J calls and clone size follow that table, whereas D and trimming were derived from the DNA. The sample profile shows thousands of clones; nearly 80% of them were found once. The ten top clones hold approximately 3.6% of the sample.

This TCR came from a human donor with classical Hodgkin lymphoma. The sample was CD4+ T cells from blood, taken at baseline. The chain is made from TRBV2 and TRBJ2-1; TRBD2 fits 9 bases in the junction. The DNA sequence is TGTGCCAGCTCTAGCGGGGCCTCCTACAATGAGCAGTTCTTC. Translated, this is CASSSGASYNEQFF.